This TCR beta chain came from a study of cytomegalovirus exposure and HLA in healthy donors. Clones were sequenced by immunoSEQ multiplex PCR, and TCRdb holds only the in-frame ones, with some missing. Counted here are 150,000 to 200,000 clones, about 90% occurring once; the ten biggest clones make up 5.7%. Germline V gene sequence: CDR1 SGHVS, CDR2 FQNEAQ. The CDR3 covers 15 residues. The V end lost 1 base, the J end lost 4 bases, and 11 bases lay between the germline ends. This clone was detected a few times. This sequence originates from a woman in her 30s in good health and CMV-seronegative. The rearrangement uses TRBV7-8 and TRBJ1-3; TRBD1 might be the D (6 bases). The sequencing input was PBMCs. The CDR3 nucleotides read TGTGCCAGCAGCTTAGAAGACAGGTTCGGAAACACCATATATTTT. It is translated as CASSLEDRFGNTIYF.